This TCR beta chain derives from a study of T cell responses to AZD1222 COVID-19 vaccine. On the study more broadly: Both about-4-week and about-12-week second-dose recipients were combined. Study-wide points: Spike was spanned by vaccine-associated CD4 TCRs, with dominance at 160-218 and 743-854. Close to half of all spike-specific TCRs reportedly target regions of the variants that are unmutated.

Germline lookup yields CDR1 MNHEY and CDR2 SVGEGT. V lost 3 bases, J lost 4 bases, and 22 bases lay in between. The CDR3 is made up of 18 amino acids. Clones were sequenced by immunoSEQ multiplex PCR, and TCRdb holds only the in-frame ones, with some missing. Here the sample spans 130,000 to 150,000 clones, roughly 90% being singletons. The table lists this clone with a few counts. Its antigen is undetermined. Material: peripheral blood, obtained on day 0 of AZD1222 vaccination. The source is an adult in good health. The chain employs TRBV6-2 or TRBV6-3 and TRBJ1-5; D unclear. This chain's CDR3 is CASSYFQASRSGNQPQHF. CDR3 nucleotides: TGTGCCAGCAGTTATTTCCAGGCTAGCCGGTCGGGGAATCAGCCCCAGCATTTT.